This TCR beta chain appears in the sequencing data of a study of blood T cell repertoires in COVID-19 (dated by TCRdb to the early 2020s). About the investigation overall: Samples covering the acute and convalescent phases of COVID-19 were provided by collaborators in the United States, Italy and Spain. Where available, HLA class I and class II types were obtained from metadata supplied by the sample provider rather than from assay-based typing. The sample metadata nearly always contained a de-identified subject ID, COVID-19 status, age in years and sex. The samples were drawn from the first 160 participants of the ongoing ImmuneRACE study and from some 1,300 subjects provided by 6 global collaborators. The repertoires were made available in a free public database intended to serve as a resource for research on the immune response to SARS-CoV-2. The prospective study material was composed of cDNA or gDNA derived from T cells, B-cell-depleted T cells, or PBMCs. Subjects who had been exposed to COVID-19, were actively infected with it, or had recovered from it provided the deeply sampled blood TCRbeta repertoires that made up the dataset.

A word on this clone: Its antigen has not been determined. No much larger clone is present one base from it, and per-base qualities are unavailable.

Whole blood was collected in K2EDTA tubes by collaborating institutions according to the institutions' own protocols. Collaborator samples were shipped for TCRbeta analysis as frozen whole blood, isolated PBMCs, or DNA extracted from either sample type. What the authors observed across the whole study: How much clinical and demographic metadata was included differed by source and by participant, and the metadata was provided uncurated.

The germline V gene yields SGHRS for CDR1 and YFSETQ for CDR2. The CDR3 spans 15 residues, from the cysteine through the phenylalanine. The sequence is cut down to CDR3 DNA, 45 bases in frame from base 1. The V and J ends are trimmed by 0 bases and 1 base, leaving 10 bases between them. The immunoSEQ Assay, a bias-controlled multiplex PCR, was used to amplify TCRbeta CDR3 regions from genomic DNA. The study's processing was this. The number of nucleated cells in each sample was estimated by amplification of reference gene primers within the assay. To quantify the absolute abundance of each unique TCRbeta CDR3 rearrangement, sequence reads were collapsed and filtered. For each sample, productive Simpson clonality was calculated as the square root of Simpson's diversity index across productive rearrangements. The clones in this table, taken by TCRdb from immuneACCESS, are in-frame only. Not every clone is retained; where verified, under half of the shortfall comes from an unresolved V gene, and the cause of the rest is unknown. D and trimming come from the DNA, and the V and J calls and clone size come from that table. For this sample the table gives some 280,000 clones, of which about 88% were detected only once. Of the sample, about 12% is held by the ten largest clones.

This clonotype was sampled from a woman aged 55-69 years with acute or convalescent COVID-19. Sequences were obtained from peripheral blood. This chain is built from TRBV5-1 and TRBJ1-1, with the D gene not clear enough to name. The sequenced DNA is TGCGCCAGCAGCTTGGACTCTGGTCAGAACACTGAAGCTTTCTTT. Its protein product is CASSLDSGQNTEAFF.